This T cell receptor beta chain was documented in a study of blood T cell repertoires in COVID-19. About the study: Researchers got acute and convalescent COVID-19 samples from the United States, Italy and Spain. T cells, B-cell-depleted T cells, or PBMCs supplied cDNA or gDNA.

This CDR3 comprises 15 residues. Participant age was about 18 to 100 years, and participants resided in roughly 25 US areas. Sequenced by immunoSEQ multiplex PCR; TCRdb stores in-frame clones only, minus some. The table includes roughly 400,000 clones, about nine tenths detected once. Material for sequencing was PBMCs or T cells enriched from blood (not recorded which). The TCR originated in a woman aged 25 to 45 who had recovered from COVID-19. This rearrangement joins TRBV21-1 to TRBJ1-5; TRBD1, the table's D call, was not compared with the DNA. TRBV21-1 is marked as a pseudogene. CDR3 nucleotides: TGTGCCAGCAGCCCTGGGGAGACAGGAGAGCAGCCCCAGCATTTT. Protein: CASSPGETGEQPQHF.